Here is one T cell receptor beta chain with its context. The cohort excluded patients with autoimmune disease history or systemic immunosuppression. Sampling times: baseline, cycle 4 day 1, cycle 7 day 1. This sample is part of a study of OX40 agonist ivuxolimab in advanced cancers. Turning to the study itself: Patients received ivuxolimab, an intravenous treatment, every 2 weeks at 0.01 to 10 mg/kg.

V gave up 7 bases and J gave up 3 bases; unmatched junction bases: 9. The germline V gene has CDR1 ENHRY and CDR2 SYGVKD. This CDR3 comprises 15 residues. Repertoires were generated with immunoSEQ multiplex PCR, while TCRdb's copy carries only in-frame clones and drops some. Among about 11,000 clones, about nine tenths were seen once, and the ten largest hold 25% to 35%. Sequencing used CD4+ or CD8+ T cells sorted from blood, obtained in a trial of the OX40 agonist ivuxolimab. The clonotype comes from an adult with an advanced solid tumor such as melanoma, head and neck, liver or kidney cancer. The chain carries TRBV10-3 and TRBJ2-5; 9 nucleotides line up with TRBD2. This CDR3 is CAIKPAGGSEETQYF. Written as DNA, the CDR3 is TGTGCCATCAAACCAGCGGGAGGTAGTGAAGAGACCCAGTACTTC.